This is a list of T cell receptor beta chains from one sample in a study of CD8+ T cells in alopecia areata. Only in-frame clones appear in the TCRdb table, and some are missing; sequencing was by immunoSEQ multiplex PCR. The table has a few hundred thousand clones, 50% to 75% seen once. The sequencing used CD4+ T cells sorted from blood, collected at roughly week 53, from a patient treated with tofacitinib. Receptors originate from a human donor with alopecia areata. Each CDR3 is given with its conserved first and last residue. Each record gives: D gene, clone size, J gene, V gene, CDR3 protein, CDR3 DNA. D genes are given only for firm matches. Clone sizes are given selectively: once, few, many, or a class where the clone is expanded.

>TRBD1|-|TRBJ1-4|TRBV27
CASSWLGPGGFVEKLFF
TGTGCCAGCAGTTGGCTGGGCCCAGGGGGCTTTGTTGAAAAACTGTTTTTT
>-|-|TRBJ2-5|TRBV5-1
CASSLSETQYF
TGCGCCAGCAGCTTATCCGAGACCCAGTACTTC
>-|-|TRBJ2-2|TRBV15
CATSGATWAGELFF
TGTGCCACCAGTGGGGCCACCTGGGCCGGGGAGCTGTTTTTT
>TRBD1|few|TRBJ1-6|TRBV5-1
CASSVGQDNSPLHF
TGCGCCAGCAGCGTTGGACAGGATAATTCACCCCTCCACTTT
>-|-|TRBJ2-5|TRBV5-1
CASSLGRETQYF
TGCGCCAGCAGCCTGGGCCGGGAGACCCAGTACTTC
>TRBD1|-|TRBJ2-5|TRBV5-1
CASSLEGARETQYF
TGCGCCAGCAGCTTGGAGGGGGCGCGGGAGACCCAGTACTTC
>-|-|TRBJ2-1|TRBV6-1
CASGDYNEQFF
TGTGCCAGCGGGGACTACAATGAGCAGTTCTTC
>TRBD1|few|TRBJ2-5|TRBV9
CASSPRPTGGETQYF
TGTGCCAGCAGCCCCCGCCCGACAGGGGGAGAGACCCAGTACTTC
>-|few|TRBJ1-2|TRBV4-3
CASSQVRTRTSSGGGYTF
TGCGCCAGCAGCCAAGTGAGGACCCGGACTTCGTCGGGTGGCGGCTACACCTTC
>-|-|TRBJ2-7|TRBV9
CASSVVGGEQYF
TGTGCCAGCAGCGTTGTCGGAGGCGAGCAGTACTTC
>-|-|TRBJ2-3|TRBV2
CASRGAEDTQYF
TGTGCCAGCAGGGGGGCGGAAGATACGCAGTATTTT
>-|-|TRBJ2-2|TRBV27
CASSRRGITGELFF
TGTGCCAGCAGTCGCCGGGGGATAACCGGGGAGCTGTTTTTT
>-|-|TRBJ2-4|TRBV7-8
CASSLYAKNIQYF
TGTGCCAGCAGCTTATATGCCAAAAACATTCAGTACTTC
>-|-|TRBJ2-5|TRBV27
CASSRRDKQTQYF
TGTGCCAGCAGTCGACGGGACAAACAGACCCAGTACTTC
>-|-|TRBJ2-3|TRBV11-2
CASGAGQADTQYF
TGTGCCAGCGGGGCAGGGCAAGCAGATACGCAGTATTTT
>-|-|TRBJ2-1|TRBV7-2
CASSPVSVNEQFF
TGTGCCAGCAGCCCCGTAAGCGTCAATGAGCAGTTCTTC
>-|-|TRBJ2-5|TRBV9
CASSGGVKETQYF
TGTGCCAGCAGCGGGGGAGTTAAAGAGACCCAGTACTTC
>-|few|TRBJ1-6|TRBV5-1
CASSLDGGYNSPLHF
TGCGCCAGCAGCTTGGACGGGGGGTATAATTCACCCCTCCACTTT
>-|-|TRBJ2-3|TRBV5-6
CASSLPMNTDTQYF
TGTGCCAGCAGCTTGCCAATGAACACAGATACGCAGTATTTT
>TRBD1|-|TRBJ2-5|TRBV30
CAWRGTGVRVRETQYF
TGTGCCTGGAGAGGGACAGGGGTCAGGGTAAGAGAGACCCAGTACTTC
>-|-|TRBJ1-6|TRBV6-5
CASGGSPLHF
TGTGCCAGCGGGGGGTCACCCCTCCACTTT
>TRBD1|-|TRBJ2-1|TRBV9
CASIHIGQDSYNEQFF
TGTGCCAGCATCCATATCGGACAGGACTCCTACAATGAGCAGTTCTTC
>TRBD1|once|TRBJ1-2|TRBV20-1
CSAKQGGGYTF
TGCAGTGCTAAGCAGGGGGGCGGCTACACCTTC
>-|-|TRBJ2-5|TRBV30
CAWALLSSETQYF
TGTGCCTGGGCCCTACTCAGTTCGGAGACCCAGTACTTC
>-|-|TRBJ2-5|TRBV30
CAWSGQVQETQYF
TGTGCCTGGAGTGGACAGGTCCAAGAGACCCAGTACTTC
>TRBD1|-|TRBJ1-2|TRBV27
CASSLTGGFGYGYTF
TGTGCCAGCAGTTTAACAGGGGGCTTCGGATATGGCTACACCTTC
>TRBD1|-|TRBJ2-1|TRBV29-1
CSVRDRADNEQFF
TGCAGCGTTCGGGACAGGGCGGACAATGAGCAGTTCTTC
>-|-|TRBJ2-2|TRBV2
CASRMTGELFF
TGTGCCAGCAGAATGACCGGGGAGCTGTTTTTT
>TRBD1|-|TRBJ1-6|TRBV25-1
CASRGQATHSPLHF
TGTGCCAGCAGGGGACAGGCCACCCATTCACCCCTCCACTTT
>-|-|TRBJ2-7|TRBV7-9
CASSVEGEQYF
TGTGCCAGCAGCGTGGAGGGCGAGCAGTACTTC
>-|-|TRBJ2-3|TRBV5-4
CASGLTNTDTQYF
TGTGCCAGCGGCCTGACGAACACAGATACGCAGTATTTT
>-|-|TRBJ1-6|TRBV27
CASSAWGGKNSPLHF
TGTGCCAGCAGTGCGTGGGGGGGTAAAAATTCACCCCTCCACTTT
>-|-|TRBJ2-5|TRBV30
CAWSAGQQETQYF
TGTGCCTGGAGCGCGGGACAGCAAGAGACCCAGTACTTC
>-|few|TRBJ2-1|TRBV7-9
CASSFFAWGSDEQFF
TGTGCCAGCAGCTTTTTCGCATGGGGTAGCGATGAGCAGTTCTTC
>-|few|TRBJ1-3|TRBV29-1
CSGAPSIYFSGNTIYF
TGCAGCGGAGCCCCCAGTATTTATTTCTCTGGAAACACCATATATTTT
>-|-|TRBJ1-1|TRBV30
CAWRARGGTPAFF
TGTGCCTGGAGGGCCCGGGGAGGGACTCCGGCTTTCTTT
>TRBD2|few|TRBJ2-3|TRBV19
CASSPRSGGVDTQYF
TGTGCCAGTAGTCCCCGTAGCGGGGGAGTGGATACGCAGTATTTT
>-|once|TRBJ2-3|TRBV2
CASSALGVPQYF
TGTGCCAGCAGTGCTTTGGGGGTTCCGCAGTATTTT
>-|-|TRBJ2-5|TRBV29-1
CSVVPSGETQYF
TGCAGCGTTGTACCTAGTGGGGAGACCCAGTACTTC
>-|-|TRBJ2-2|TRBV4-1
CASSQELALPGTGELFF
TGCGCCAGCAGCCAAGAGTTAGCGCTCCCAGGCACCGGGGAGCTGTTTTTT
>-|few|TRBJ1-5|TRBV5-6
CASADRGSSQPQHF
TGTGCCAGCGCCGACAGAGGGTCAAGTCAGCCCCAGCATTTT
>-|-|TRBJ1-4|TRBV7-9
CASSFGTFATNEKLFF
TGTGCCAGCAGCTTCGGGACCTTTGCAACTAATGAAAAACTGTTTTTT
>TRBD1|-|TRBJ1-1|TRBV4-1
CASSQGDRDLPEAFF
TGCGCCAGCAGCCAAGGGGACAGGGACCTACCTGAAGCTTTCTTT
>TRBD2|few|TRBJ2-3|TRBV29-1
CSAEKGLAGGPSTDTQYF
TGCAGCGCCGAGAAGGGACTAGCGGGGGGGCCCAGCACAGATACGCAGTATTTT
>-|-|TRBJ1-2|TRBV4-3
CASSQDWRANYGYTF
TGCGCCAGCAGCCAAGATTGGAGGGCTAACTATGGCTACACCTTC
>-|-|TRBJ1-2|TRBV30
CAWSVGVDHYGYTF
TGTGCCTGGAGTGTAGGTGTTGACCACTATGGCTACACCTTC
>-|few|TRBJ1-5|TRBV5-1
CASSLADGQPQHF
TGCGCCAGCAGCTTGGCCGATGGCCAGCCCCAGCATTTT
>-|few|TRBJ2-5|TRBV11-2
CASSSGSTLETQYF
TGTGCCAGCAGCTCTGGGTCCACATTAGAGACCCAGTACTTC
>-|few|TRBJ1-3|TRBV10-2
CASSDRGNTIYF
TGCGCCAGCAGTGACAGGGGAAACACCATATATTTT
>-|-|TRBJ1-2|TRBV30
CAWTGTPSGYTF
TGTGCCTGGACAGGGACACCGAGTGGCTACACCTTC
>TRBD1|-|TRBJ2-7|TRBV16
CASSLRTGGGDEQYF
TGTGCCAGCAGCCTCCGGACAGGGGGCGGCGACGAGCAGTACTTC
>TRBD1|-|TRBJ1-1|TRBV29-1
CSVEDRGFTEAFF
TGCAGCGTTGAGGACAGGGGGTTCACTGAAGCTTTCTTT
>-|-|TRBJ2-5|TRBV6-6
CASSYGSQETQYF
TGTGCCAGCAGTTACGGTAGCCAAGAGACCCAGTACTTC